This TCR beta chain originates from a study of blood T cell repertoires in COVID-19. Study background: Sites in the United States, Italy and Spain provided acute and convalescent COVID-19 samples.

This clone is a singleton in its sample. Repertoires were generated with immunoSEQ multiplex PCR, while TCRdb's copy carries only in-frame clones and drops some. The repertoire consists of nearly 80,000 clones, with approximately 80% occurring once and the leading ten covering about 5.8%. This CDR3 is 14 amino acids long. CDR1 SGHTS and CDR2 YDEGEE come from the germline V gene. V dropped 4 bases and J dropped 5 bases, with 13 bases sitting between them. This sequence joins TRBV5-8 and TRBJ1-5, with a possible D match to TRBD1 (6 bases). The TCR comes from a man in his fifties or sixties with active or convalescent COVID-19. The specimen was peripheral blood. The CDR3 spells CASSLSGGYQPQHF. The CDR3 DNA follows: TGTGCCAGCAGCCTCTCGGGGGGCTATCAGCCCCAGCATTTT.